This entry is about one T cell receptor beta chain. This entry is derived from a study of blood T cell repertoires in COVID-19. Study-level background: Researchers got acute and convalescent COVID-19 samples from the United States, Italy and Spain.

This CDR3 contains 15 residues. CDR1 and CDR2 from the germline V gene are SGHRS and YFSETQ. V lost 1 base to trimming and J lost 3 bases, with 11 bases between them. Per the study methods: Nucleated cell number was recorded as an estimate derived from reference gene primer amplification. Generated by immunoSEQ multiplex PCR, the TCRdb table keeps only in-frame clones and is missing some. V and J calls plus clone size are reproduced from that table; the DNA served to infer D and trimming. The sample contains fewer than 350,000 clones, around 81% of which appear only once. This TCR was recovered from a woman in her sixties with active or convalescent COVID-19. The sample consisted of peripheral blood. The rearrangement links TRBV5-1 to TRBJ2-1; no clear D gene. CDR3 sequence (DNA): TGCGCCAGCAGCTTGAAGCTTATTTACTACAATGAGCAGTTCTTC. Translating it yields CASSLKLIYYNEQFF.